The present T cell receptor beta chain was sequenced within a study of neoadjuvant nivolumab and ipilimumab in lung cancer. The method was immunoSEQ multiplex PCR; TCRdb's version includes in-frame clones alone and lacks a portion of them. The sample gives thousands of clones, 84% of which show up once; roughly a tenth is in the top ten. The sample was adjacent normal lung tissue, taken after neoadjuvant nivolumab, alone or with ipilimumab, at or shortly before surgery. These receptors were taken from an adult with non-small cell lung cancer.

The CDR3 DNA follows: TGTGCCAGCAGCTTAGGGCGCCAGGGGGCTGTTGGGTCACCCCTCCACTTT. Translated, it gives CASSLGRQGAVGSPLHF. The J gene is TRBJ1-6, the V gene TRBV13; TRBD1 matches 8 bases. CDR1 is PRHDT and CDR2 is FYEKMQ in the germline V gene (reference sequence). V shed 0 bases and J 10 bases; nucleotides not matched to a gene: 11. CDR3 length equals 17 residues. Using reference TRBV13 and TRBJ1-6 for the parts outside the CDR3, the full variable domain is AAGVIQSPRHLIKEKRETATLKCYPIPRHDTVYWYQQGPGQDPQFLISFYEKMQSDKGSIPDRFSAQQFSDYHSELNMSSLELGDSALYFCASSLGRQGAVGSPLHFGNGTRLTVT.